One TCR beta chain is described in this entry. What it binds is not known. The data are from a study of T cell responses to AZD1222 COVID-19 vaccine. Second doses at about 4 or about 12 weeks were pooled. Points from the study as a whole: Mapped onto spike, vaccine-associated CD4 TCRs spanned it and were dominant at 160-218 and 743-854. Among spike-specific TCRs, nearly half reportedly target unmutated variant regions. It should be noted that donors were predominantly white British and more often female, and clonal diversity was possibly underestimated.

CDR3 length equals 15 residues. V shed 4 bases, J shed 4 bases, and the junction held 8 bases outside the gene matches. CDR1 LNHDA and CDR2 SQIVND come from the germline V gene (reference sequence). Method: immunoSEQ multiplex PCR; TCRdb's copy keeps in-frame clones and lacks some. The data show 55,000 to 65,000 clones, with 70% to 80% seen just once and 5% held by the top ten. The receptor was isolated from an adult who received the AZD1222 COVID-19 vaccine. The sample was peripheral blood, taken 28 days after the second AZD1222 dose. The rearrangement links TRBV19 to TRBJ1-2; 8 bases line up with TRBD1. The CDR3 sequence is CASSKDRERPYGYTF. The DNA of the CDR3 is TGTGCCAGTAGTAAGGACAGGGAGCGCCCCTATGGCTACACCTTC.